A single sample is the source of the 6 T cell receptor beta chains below, sequenced in a study of tumor-infiltrating lymphocytes in primary liver carcinoma. Starting material for RNA and DNA co-extraction consisted of about 17-30 mg of unsorted bulk tissue. Researchers generated TCR beta cDNA from about 450 ng of total RNA, relying on a constant-region primer. Three nested multiplex PCR rounds, a slightly modified ARM-PCR, produced the libraries for TCR beta. Two initial PCR rounds of approximately 10 cycles each paired TRBV1-TRBV30 forward primers with a C-beta reverse primer. In TCRdb, the multiplex PCR reads were re-called with MiXCR into one record per CDR3 protein. The sample has roughly 48,000 distinct CDR3 sequences, about 70% seen once. Material: liver tumor tissue from sampling region 3. The subset denotes: tumor region T3, left-lateral pole. The receptors stem from a man aged 35 to 55 with primary liver carcinoma and hepatitis B virus infection.

About this clonotype itself: A much larger clone lies a single base off, so this may be a read error. The V and J genes are TRBV28 and TRBJ2-7; possible D gene TRBD2, 6 bases. V was cut by 2 bases and J by 9 bases, with 11 bases left in between. This CDR3 is 12 amino acids long. In germline, CDR1 is MDHEN, CDR2 SYDVKM. The CDR3 DNA is TGTGCCAGCAGTTTAGCGGGGTTTGGGCAGTACTTC. It is translated as CASSLAGFGQYF.

As to this clonotype: This may arise from a read error, as a much more abundant clone is one base away. The chain joins TRBV9 to TRBJ2-3, with TRBD2 matching over 9 bases. Per the germline V gene, CDR1 is SGDLS and CDR2 is YYNGEE. V lost 4 bases, J lost 0 bases, and 6 bases stayed unmatched. CDR3 length equals 16 residues. The CDR3 is CASSRGLASSTDTQYF. As DNA, the CDR3 is TGTGCCAGCAGCCGCGGACTAGCGTCTAGCACAGATACGCAGTATTTT.

The chain has TRBV29-1 and TRBJ2-3; D not certain. This CDR3 is built from 14 residues. The germline V gene has CDR1 SQVTM and CDR2 ANQGSEA. Trimming took 0 bases from V and 10 from J, leaving 17 bases between them. The CDR3 DNA reads as TGCAGCGTTGAAGATAACGCTGGCACGGATGCGCAGTATTTT. It specifies CSVEDNAGTDAQYF.

As regards this clonotype: Its ends do not fully match the called genes, so a read error is possible. The V call is TRBV4-2, the J call TRBJ2-1, with D maybe TRBD2 (7 bases). This CDR3 comprises 15 residues. CDR1 and CDR2 (germline): LGHNA, YNFKEQ. For the CDR3, the DNA is TGTGCCAGCAGTCAAGACTTAGGGGGGGGCGATGAGCAGTTCTTC. Translating gives CASSQDLGGGDEQFF.

This clonotype was found many times. This chain connects TRBV30 to TRBJ2-7; D is possibly TRBD1 (6 bases). Germline V CDR1 and CDR2: GTSNPN, SVGIG (reference sequence). The CDR3 runs 15 residues. Trimming cost V 2 bases and J 3 bases, with 17 bases left between them. DNA of the CDR3: TGTGCCTGGAGTACTGGGGGCGCGGTTAGCTACGAGCAGTACTTC. Amino acid sequence: CAWSTGGAVSYEQYF.

About this clonotype: The junction and the germline gene differ at one end; a read error may be behind it. The gene calls are TRBV4-1 and TRBJ2-6, with a possible D match to TRBD1 (5 bases). The CDR3 length is 19 residues. Per germline, CDR1 MGHRA and CDR2 YSYEKL. The CDR3 is CASSQRYSASTVGANVLAF. For the CDR3, the DNA is TGCGCCAGCAGTCAAAGGTATTCAGCGAGCACGGTTGGGGCCAACGTCCTGGCTTTC.